One sample yielded the 27 T cell receptor beta chains listed below, sequenced in a study of cytomegalovirus exposure and HLA in healthy donors. PCR amplification relied on 60 Vbeta primers (plus 13 Jbeta primers). The repertoire was sequenced with immunoSEQ multiplex PCR; TCRdb's copy has only in-frame clones and lacks some. The data show about 80,000 clones, around 62% seen once. Input material: PBMCs. The origin of the receptors is a male donor in good health and CMV-seropositive.

With regard to this clone: At one boundary the junction diverges from the germline segment, which might be a read error. The CDR3 here is CASSPDNNYGYPF. In DNA form, the CDR3 reads TGTGCCAGCAGCCCGGACAATAACTATGGCTACCCCTTC. The gene calls are TRBV4-2 and TRBJ1-2, with D perhaps TRBD1 (5 bases). This CDR3 is built from 13 residues. Germline assignment: CDR1 LGHNA and CDR2 YNFKEQ.

This clone has only a few counts. The rearrangement uses TRBV28 and TRBJ1-6; D might be TRBD1 (6 bases). CDR1 is MDHEN and CDR2 is SYDVKM in the germline V gene. This CDR3 has 15 residues. Trimming took off 3 bases at V and 7 bases at J, with 13 bases between the two ends. CDR3: CASSFQGPGNSPLHF. The CDR3 DNA reads TGTGCCAGCAGTTTCCAGGGGCCGGGGAATTCACCCCTCCACTTT.

This chain connects TRBV2 to TRBJ2-5; no definite D call. V was clipped by 4 bases and J by 4 bases, with 13 bases between them. The CDR3 totals 14 residues. Germline-derived CDR1 and CDR2 are SNHLY and FYNNEI. The CDR3 DNA reads as TGTGCCAGCAGTGTGAACCGTGGCGGAGAGACCCAGTACTTC. Protein product: CASSVNRGGETQYF.

This clone was seen only once. This rearrangement joins TRBV30 to TRBJ2-7; TRBD2 matches at 10 bases. CDR1 and CDR2 from the germline V gene are GTSNPN and SVGIG (reference sequence). J lost 1 base, V lost 3 bases, and 6 bases had no gene match. The length of the CDR3 is 15 residues. CDR3 region: CAWRTGTSASYEQYF. The CDR3 bases are TGTGCCTGGAGGACCGGGACTAGCGCATCCTACGAGCAGTACTTC.

This clone was observed a handful of times. CDR3 nucleotides: TGTGCCAGCAGTTGGGCGGGAAGTCCCTACAATGAGCAGTTCTTC. It translates to CASSWAGSPYNEQFF. The chain carries TRBV27 and TRBJ2-1, with D perhaps TRBD2 (6 bases). Germline CDR1 MNHEY, CDR2 SMNVEV (reference sequence). V lost 4 bases and J lost 2, with 12 bases in between. This CDR3 spans 15 amino acids.

This clone has a single count. The chain joins TRBV30 to TRBJ1-2; D perhaps matches TRBD1 (6 bases). Between the trimmed V and J ends, which lost 0 bases and 2 bases, there was a span of 10 bases. Germline V gene lookup returns CDR1 GTSNPN and CDR2 SVGIG (reference sequence). The CDR3 extends over 14 amino acids. Written as DNA, the CDR3 is TGTGCCTGGAGTGTACACGGGACAAACTATGGCTACACCTTC. It specifies CAWSVHGTNYGYTF.

This clone came up once. The chain employs TRBV7-8 and TRBJ2-5; 9 positions agree with TRBD1. The length of the CDR3 is 16 residues. Germline V CDR1 and CDR2: SGHVS, FQNEAQ. The V segment lost 1 base and the J segment 4 bases; nucleotides outside the gene matches: 7. CDR3 in DNA: TGTGCCAGCAGCTTAGTCGGGACAGGGTCGGGAGAGACCCAGTACTTC. Translating gives CASSLVGTGSGETQYF.

The CDR3 DNA sequence: TGTGCCAGCAGCTTGGAGAGGGGGCAGGGAAACACCATATATTTT. It codes for CASSLERGQGNTIYF. The genes are TRBV5-4 and TRBJ1-3; 7 bases match TRBD1. Trimming cost V 0 bases and J 4 bases; bases outside gene matches: 4. The CDR3 runs to 15 residues. Germline loops: CDR1 SGHNT, CDR2 YYREEE (reference sequence).

This chain uses TRBV2 with TRBJ2-4; D may be TRBD2 (7 bases). This CDR3 spans 16 amino acids. Germline V gene sequence: CDR1 SNHLY, CDR2 FYNNEI. The germline V and J ends were trimmed by 0 bases and 1 base, with 10 bases remaining between them. This chain's CDR3 is CASSEAGGGAKNIQYF. In DNA, the CDR3 is TGTGCCAGCAGTGAAGCGGGGGGGGGCGCCAAAAACATTCAGTACTTC.

The chain uses TRBV29-1 and TRBJ1-2; a weak D match, TRBD1 (5 bases). CDR3 length equals 15 residues. Trimming removed 2 bases at V and 8 bases at J, with 21 bases between. The V gene's germline CDR1 is SQVTM and CDR2 ANQGSEA. CDR3 residues: CSVEPGRGLLGGYTF. The CDR3 DNA reads TGCAGCGTTGAACCCGGTCGGGGACTACTTGGAGGCTACACCTTC.

Notes on this clone: Other DNA sequences in this specimen translate into the identical CDR3. This sequence joins TRBV30 and TRBJ2-7; TRBD1 agrees at 7 bases. After removal of 4 bases from V and 2 bases from J, the junction contained 2 bases not matched to a gene. The CDR3 covers 12 residues. The V gene's germline CDR1 is GTSNPN and CDR2 SVGIG (reference sequence). The CDR3 DNA sequence: TGTGCCTGGAAACAGGGGACCTACGAGCAGTACTTC. Encoded protein: CAWKQGTYEQYF. The full variable domain, its missing parts supplied by reference TRBV30 and TRBJ2-7, is SQTIHQWPATLVQPVGSPLSLECTVEGTSNPNLYWYRQAAGRGLQLLFYSVGIGQISSEVPQNLSASRPQDRQFILSSKKLLLSDSGFYLCAWKQGTYEQYFGPGTRLTVT.

V usage is TRBV10-3 and J usage is TRBJ1-2; tentatively, D is TRBD1 (6 bases). Between the trimmed V and J ends, which lost 2 bases and 1 base, there was a span of 14 bases. The germline CDR1 and CDR2 sequences are ENHRY and SYGVKD. The CDR3 has 16 amino acids. The CDR3 DNA reads TGTGCCATCAGTGAGCTCCGGGACATCGTTAACTATGGCTACACCTTC. The encoded protein is CAISELRDIVNYGYTF.

This clone was detected only a few times. V and J are TRBV25-1 and TRBJ1-1; 9 bases match TRBD1. CDR3 length: 14 residues. After removal of 2 bases from V and 8 bases from J, the junction contained 6 bases not matched to a gene. Germline V gene sequence: CDR1 MGHDK, CDR2 SYGVNS. CDR3 DNA sequence: TGTGCCAGCAGTGAACTCGGTGGGACAGGGGAAGCTTTCTTT. As protein: CASSELGGTGEAFF.

V and J are TRBV28 and TRBJ2-6, with TRBD2 identical over 8 bases. V lost 8 bases and J lost 0; bases outside the gene matches: 9. The germline gives CDR1 MDHEN, CDR2 SYDVKM. This CDR3 is 17 amino acids long. CDR3 sequence reads: CASDTASGSSGANVLTF. CDR3 bases: TGTGCCAGCGATACGGCCAGCGGGAGCTCTGGGGCCAACGTCCTGACTTTC.

J is TRBJ2-7 and V is TRBV6-1; D is possibly TRBD2 (5 bases). The CDR3 covers 13 residues. The germline gives CDR1 MNHNS, CDR2 SASEGT. V was shortened by 1 base and J by 8 bases, with 12 bases between the two germline ends. The CDR3 reads CASSEVDPGKQYF. CDR3 coding DNA: TGTGCCAGCAGTGAAGTTGACCCGGGGAAGCAGTACTTC.

The CDR3 spells CASSVLAGGGYEQYF. DNA for the CDR3: TGCGCCAGCAGCGTTCTAGCGGGAGGGGGCTACGAGCAGTACTTC. This chain links TRBV4-3 with TRBJ2-7; 12 positions agree with TRBD2. The CDR3 is 15 amino acids. V lost 5 bases, J lost 3 bases, and 5 bases stayed unmatched. Germline assignment: CDR1 LGHNA and CDR2 YSLEER.

This sequence joins TRBV5-4 and TRBJ1-3; TRBD1 might be the D (5 bases). Germline V gene lookup returns CDR1 SGHNT and CDR2 YYREEE (reference sequence). Trimming cost V 2 bases and J 2 bases, with 14 bases left between them. This CDR3 spans 16 amino acids. The CDR3 spells CASSFARGGAGNTIYF. CDR3 DNA: TGTGCCAGCAGCTTTGCTCGGGGAGGGGCTGGAAACACCATATATTTT.

The rearrangement uses TRBV7-2 and TRBJ1-2; D remains ambiguous. CDR3 length: 12 residues. CDR1 SGHTA and CDR2 FQGNSA come from the germline V gene. Trimming removed 1 base at V and 4 bases at J, with 4 bases between. The CDR3 here is CASSLDIYGYTF. As DNA, the CDR3 is TGTGCCAGCAGCTTAGACATCTATGGCTACACCTTC.

This clone appeared a few times. CDR3 sequence reads: CASSRGFNEKLFF. The CDR3 DNA reads TGTGCCAGCAGTCGAGGGTTTAATGAAAAACTGTTTTTT. The V call is TRBV6-5, the J call TRBJ1-4; D remains ambiguous. Trimming shortened V by 5 bases and J by 4 bases, and 8 bases separated the two germline ends. The germline CDR1 and CDR2 sequences are MNHEY and SVGAGI. The CDR3 loop spans 13 amino acids.

The chain has TRBV7-7 and TRBJ2-7; 7 positions agree with TRBD1. CDR1 is SSHAT, CDR2 FNYEAQ, per germline (reference sequence). This CDR3 contains 14 residues. V lost 1 base, J lost 2 bases, and 2 bases stayed unmatched. The CDR3, as DNA: TGTGCCAGCAGCTTAGGGACAGGCACCTACGAGCAGTACTTC. Protein sequence: CASSLGTGTYEQYF.

The rearrangement links TRBV7-2 to TRBJ1-5; 9 bases agree with TRBD1. V was pared by 0 bases and J by 2 bases, with 11 bases of the junction left unmatched. Germline V gene sequence: CDR1 SGHTA, CDR2 FQGNSA. This CDR3 spans 19 amino acids. The CDR3 reads CASSLAGQGMGTGNQPQHF. The CDR3 DNA sequence: TGTGCCAGCAGCTTAGCGGGACAGGGAATGGGGACCGGCAATCAGCCCCAGCATTTT.

The chain carries TRBV4-3 and TRBJ2-7, with 7 bases fitting TRBD2. The CDR3 sequence is 15 residues long. Germline CDR1 LGHNA, CDR2 YSLEER. Trimming cost V 0 bases and J 3 bases; bases outside gene matches: 5. This chain's CDR3 is CASSQEDGGFYEQYF. In nucleotides, the CDR3 is TGCGCCAGCAGCCAAGAGGACGGGGGGTTCTACGAGCAGTACTTC.

The chain couples TRBV4-1 to TRBJ2-1, with D hard to call. V dropped 1 base and J dropped 11 bases, with 12 bases sitting between them. Germline loops: CDR1 MGHRA, CDR2 YSYEKL. The CDR3 consists of 13 residues. CDR3 bases: TGCGCCAGCAGCCAAGTGAACAGACGACAGCAGTTCTTC. Its protein product is CASSQVNRRQQFF.

In its sample, this clone was seen many times. The V and J genes are TRBV14 and TRBJ2-3, with 8 nucleotides matching TRBD2. Germline V gives CDR1 SGHDN, CDR2 FVKESK. CDR3 length equals 11 residues. The J segment lost 13 bases and the V segment lost 1 base, leaving 1 base of the junction unmatched. CDR3 region: CASSQVREEYF. In nucleotides, the CDR3 is TGTGCCAGCAGCCAAGTGCGGGAGGAGTATTTT.

The J gene is TRBJ1-2, the V gene TRBV30; tentatively, D is TRBD1 (5 bases). This CDR3 contains 13 residues. V lost 5 bases to trimming and J lost 7 bases, with 17 bases between them. CDR1 GTSNPN and CDR2 SVGIG come from the germline V gene (reference sequence). The CDR3 coding sequence is TGTGCCTGGGTTCAGTGGGGCAGTGGTGGCTACACCTTC. Translated: CAWVQWGSGGYTF.

The rearrangement links TRBV6-5 to TRBJ1-1; D not resolved. This CDR3 is built from 12 residues. The germline CDR1 and CDR2 sequences are MNHEY and SVGAGI. V lost 5 bases and J 1 base, leaving 5 bases between the germline ends. The CDR3 region has the DNA TGTGCCAGCAGTCCTACGAACACTGAAGCTTTCTTT. Translation: CASSPTNTEAFF.

The genes are TRBV30 and TRBJ2-7, with D unresolved. This CDR3 spans 11 amino acids. From germline, CDR1 is GTSNPN and CDR2 SVGIG (reference sequence). V gave up 0 bases and J gave up 6 bases, with 6 bases separating them. DNA of the CDR3: TGTGCCTGGAGTGTTGGGCTCGAGCAGTACTTC. Its translation: CAWSVGLEQYF.